This T cell receptor (beta chain) comes out of a study of identical twins. Points from the study as a whole: Compared with models, monozygotic twins showed more out-of-frame TCR alpha sharing. Where out-of-frame alpha sequences were twin-shared, they showed excess low generation probability.

V lost 2 bases and J lost 3; bases outside the gene matches: 6. CDR1 and CDR2 (germline): LNHNV, YYDKDF (reference sequence). The CDR3 is 16 amino acids. Remarks on this clonotype: What it recognizes is unknown.

All of the donors were Caucasians in good health. TCRdb analysed the 5' RACE reads with MiXCR anew, one entry per CDR3 protein. Of 750,000 to 950,000 distinct CDR3 sequences detected, over 9% appear once; the ten largest clones hold around 1.5%. The data were also submitted as part of a second study, on yellow fever vaccine responses in identical twins.

Sequencing was done on a sample of PBMCs. The gene calls are TRBV15 and TRBJ2-7, with 11 bases that match TRBD2. The receptor was derived from a woman aged 18-29 years in good health. CDR3 DNA: TGTGCCACCAGCAGATGGACTAGCGGGTTTCACTACGAGCAGTACTTC. Amino acid sequence: CATSRWTSGFHYEQYF.